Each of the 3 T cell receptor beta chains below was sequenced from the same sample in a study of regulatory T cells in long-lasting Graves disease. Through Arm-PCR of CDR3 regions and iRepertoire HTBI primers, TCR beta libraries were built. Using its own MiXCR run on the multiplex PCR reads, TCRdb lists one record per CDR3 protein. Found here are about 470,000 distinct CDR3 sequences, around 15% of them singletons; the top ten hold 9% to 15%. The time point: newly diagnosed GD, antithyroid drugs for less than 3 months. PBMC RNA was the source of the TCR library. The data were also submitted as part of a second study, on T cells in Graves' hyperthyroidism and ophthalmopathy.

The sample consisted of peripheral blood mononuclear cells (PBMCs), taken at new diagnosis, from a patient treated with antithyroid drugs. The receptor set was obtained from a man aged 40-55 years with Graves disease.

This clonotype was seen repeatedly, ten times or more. CDR3 protein: CASSLALDWGFF. In nucleotides, the CDR3 is TGTGCCAGCAGCTTAGCGCTTGATTGGGGGTTCTTC. This chain joins TRBV7-9 and TRBJ2-1; D gene uncertain. V lost 0 bases and J lost 15, with 12 bases in between. Germline values: CDR1 SEHNR, CDR2 FQNEAQ (reference sequence). The CDR3 covers 12 residues.

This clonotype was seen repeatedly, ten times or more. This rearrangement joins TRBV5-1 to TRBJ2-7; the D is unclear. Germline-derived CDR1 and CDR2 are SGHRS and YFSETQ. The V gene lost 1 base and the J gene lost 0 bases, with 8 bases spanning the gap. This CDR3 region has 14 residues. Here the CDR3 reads CASSLHTSSYEQYF. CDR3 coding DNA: TGCGCCAGCAGCTTGCACACAAGCTCCTACGAGCAGTACTTC.

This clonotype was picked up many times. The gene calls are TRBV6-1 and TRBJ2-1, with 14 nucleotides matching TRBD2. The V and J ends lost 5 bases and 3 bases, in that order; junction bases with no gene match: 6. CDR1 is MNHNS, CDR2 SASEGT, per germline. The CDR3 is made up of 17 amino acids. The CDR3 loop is CASSPGLAGVFYNEQFF. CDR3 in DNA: TGTGCCAGCAGTCCGGGACTAGCGGGAGTATTCTACAATGAGCAGTTCTTC.